Following are 2 T cell receptor beta chains from one sample sequenced in a study of control samples from healthy donors and cancer patients. Assay: immunoSEQ multiplex PCR; the TCRdb copy retains only in-frame clones and omits some. The data show 90,000 to 100,000 clones, about 79% seen once. The specimen was blood. These receptors originate from a woman aged 30 to 39 in good health.

This sequence joins TRBV10-3 and TRBJ1-1, with 8 bases matching TRBD1. Germline-derived CDR1 and CDR2 are ENHRY and SYGVKD. The V segment lost 3 bases and the J segment 7 bases; nucleotides outside the gene matches: 13. The CDR3 is 16 residues long. CDR3 sequence reads: CAISEPTGEPRIEAFF. The CDR3 nucleotides read TGTGCCATCAGTGAACCGACAGGGGAACCACGCATTGAAGCTTTCTTT.

The chain combines TRBV18 with TRBJ1-4; D unclear. Germline CDR1 and CDR2: KGHSH and LQKENI. The CDR3 extends over 16 amino acids. The ends were cut back, 3 bases at V and 4 bases at J, with 15 bases in the middle. As DNA, the CDR3 is TGTGCCAGCTCACCCCCCGTTGCAGGAGATAATGAAAAACTGTTTTTT. It encodes CASSPPVAGDNEKLFF.